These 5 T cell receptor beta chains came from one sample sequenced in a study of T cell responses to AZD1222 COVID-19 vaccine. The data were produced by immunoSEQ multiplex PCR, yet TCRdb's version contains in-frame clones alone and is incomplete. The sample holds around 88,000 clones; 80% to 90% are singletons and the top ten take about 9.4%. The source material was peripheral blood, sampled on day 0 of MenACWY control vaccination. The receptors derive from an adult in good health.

The CDR3 sequence: CASSSVHGSSGNTIYF. In nucleotides, the CDR3 is TGCGCCAGCAGCTCGGTCCATGGCTCCTCTGGAAACACCATATATTTT. The chain is built from TRBV5-1 and TRBJ1-3; no definite D call. This CDR3 has 16 residues. Germline CDR1 SGHRS, CDR2 YFSETQ. Trimming removed 3 bases from V and 0 bases from J, with 13 bases in between.

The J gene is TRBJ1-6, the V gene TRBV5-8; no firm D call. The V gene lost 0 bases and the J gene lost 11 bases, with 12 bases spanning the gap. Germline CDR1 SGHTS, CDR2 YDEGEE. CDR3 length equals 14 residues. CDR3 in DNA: TGTGCCAGCAGCTTGGGGTCTCAGCTGCCACCCCTCCACTTT. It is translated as CASSLGSQLPPLHF.

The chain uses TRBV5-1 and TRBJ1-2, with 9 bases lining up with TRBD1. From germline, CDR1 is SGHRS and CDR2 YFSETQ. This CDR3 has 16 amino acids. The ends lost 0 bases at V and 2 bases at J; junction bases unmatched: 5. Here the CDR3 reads CASSLGTGAGNYGYTF. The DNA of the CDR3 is TGCGCCAGCAGCTTGGGGACAGGGGCGGGGAACTATGGCTACACCTTC.

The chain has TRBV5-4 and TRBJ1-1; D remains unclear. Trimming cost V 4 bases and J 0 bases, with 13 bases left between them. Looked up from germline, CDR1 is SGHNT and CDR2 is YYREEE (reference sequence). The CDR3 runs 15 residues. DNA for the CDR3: TGTGCCAGCAGCGCCGGGTCTCCTATGAACACTGAAGCTTTCTTT. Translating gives CASSAGSPMNTEAFF.

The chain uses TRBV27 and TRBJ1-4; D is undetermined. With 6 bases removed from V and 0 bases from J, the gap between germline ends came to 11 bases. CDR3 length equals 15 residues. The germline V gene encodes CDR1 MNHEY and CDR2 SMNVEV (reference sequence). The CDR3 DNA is TGTGCCAGCAGCCCACTCTCGGCAACTAATGAAAAACTGTTTTTT. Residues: CASSPLSATNEKLFF.